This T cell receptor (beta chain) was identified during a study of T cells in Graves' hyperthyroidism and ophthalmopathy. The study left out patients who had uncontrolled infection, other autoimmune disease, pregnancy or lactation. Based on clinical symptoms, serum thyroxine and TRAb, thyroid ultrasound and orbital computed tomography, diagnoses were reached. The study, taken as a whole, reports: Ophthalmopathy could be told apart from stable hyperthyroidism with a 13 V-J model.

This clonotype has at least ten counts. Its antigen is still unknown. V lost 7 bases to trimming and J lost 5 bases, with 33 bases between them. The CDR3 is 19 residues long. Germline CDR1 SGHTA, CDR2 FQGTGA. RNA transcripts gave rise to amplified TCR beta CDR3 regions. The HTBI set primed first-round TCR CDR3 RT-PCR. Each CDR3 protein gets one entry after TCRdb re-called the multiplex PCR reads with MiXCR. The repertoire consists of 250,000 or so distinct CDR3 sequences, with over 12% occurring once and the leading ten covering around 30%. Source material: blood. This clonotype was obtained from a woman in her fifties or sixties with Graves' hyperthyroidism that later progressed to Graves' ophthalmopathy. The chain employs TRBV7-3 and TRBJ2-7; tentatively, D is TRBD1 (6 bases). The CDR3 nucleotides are TGTGCCAGCACCCTCCCTCCCCATTTTAACGCTTCGCACAGGGACGAGCAGTACTTC. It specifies CASTLPPHFNASHRDEQYF.